This entry lists 19 T cell receptor beta chains sequenced from one sample in a study of post-analysis software for immune sequencing data. No cognate antigen is known for these TCRs. Study observations and caveats: Four to six TRBV segments were more frequent in patients than controls; TRBV5-6, TRBV5-1 and TRBV20-1 belonged to this group.

cDNA libraries for TCR beta contained unique molecular identifiers. TCRdb recomputed calls from the PCR reads with MiXCR, one row per CDR3 protein. The sample holds around 710,000 distinct CDR3 sequences; 40% to 55% are singletons and the top ten take 4% to 5%. Sequenced: blood. The receptor set was obtained from a girl aged 5-17 years with multiple sclerosis.

The rearrangement links TRBV6-1 to TRBJ2-4, with TRBD2 identical over 9 bases. With the DNA end fitting TRBJ2-7 better, the J assignment may be wrong. Per germline, CDR1 MNHNS and CDR2 SASEGT. This CDR3 has 17 residues. CDR3 loop: CASSPGTSRQIFYEQYF. CDR3 nucleotides: TGTGCCAGCAGTCCCGGGACTAGCAGACAGATTTTCTACGAGCAGTACTTC.

The V and J genes are TRBV24-1 and TRBJ2-3, with D perhaps TRBD1 or TRBD2 (5 bases each). Trimming removed 2 bases at V and 4 bases at J, with 9 bases between. The germline V gene has CDR1 KGHDR and CDR2 SFDVKD. The CDR3 runs to 14 residues. The CDR3 sequence is CATSDWGRSDTQYF. Here the CDR3 DNA reads TGTGCCACCAGTGATTGGGGGAGATCAGATACGCAGTATTTT.

The rearrangement uses TRBV4-1 and TRBJ1-5; D is ambiguous. The germline V and J ends were trimmed by 4 bases and 5 bases, with 12 bases remaining between them. There are 14 residues in the CDR3. CDR1 MGHRA and CDR2 YSYEKL come from the germline V gene. The CDR3 DNA reads as TGCGCCAGCAGCCCCGAGACGCTCCATCAGCCCCAGCATTTT. This codes for CASSPETLHQPQHF.

This sequence joins TRBV27 and TRBJ2-5, with D unresolved. CDR1 is MNHEY and CDR2 is SMNVEV in the germline V gene (reference sequence). The CDR3 length is 13 residues. V lost 1 base and J 5 bases, leaving 8 bases between the germline ends. In DNA form, the CDR3 reads TGTGCCAGCAGTTTATTCAGTGGGGAGACCCAGTACTTC. Translating it yields CASSLFSGETQYF.

This sequence joins TRBV30 and TRBJ2-7; possibly TRBD1 for D (6 bases). This CDR3 has 14 amino acids. V was clipped by 1 base and J by 4 bases, with 14 bases between them. CDR1 is GTSNPN and CDR2 is SVGIG in the germline V gene (reference sequence). This chain's CDR3 is CAWSATRGRYEQYF. In DNA, the CDR3 is TGTGCCTGGAGTGCGACCAGGGGCAGGTACGAGCAGTACTTC.

The chain joins TRBV20-1 to TRBJ1-1; D uncertain. This CDR3 is built from 13 residues. The germline V gene has CDR1 DFQATT and CDR2 SNEGSKA (reference sequence). DNA of the CDR3: TGCAGGGCCAACCTTCAGAGACACACTGAAGCTTTCTTT. It translates to CRANLQRHTEAFF.

This sequence joins TRBV2 and TRBJ1-6; D remains unclear. The CDR3 spans 14 residues. CDR1 and CDR2 from the germline V gene are SNHLY and FYNNEI. Trimming took 6 bases from V and 6 from J, leaving 12 bases between them. For the CDR3, the DNA is TGTGCCAGCAGCGAAATTGCGGGTAATTCACCCCTCCACTTT. This codes for CASSEIAGNSPLHF.

The chain carries TRBV2 and TRBJ2-5, with D possibly being TRBD2 (6 bases). Germline V gene sequence: CDR1 SNHLY, CDR2 FYNNEI. This CDR3 is 16 amino acids long. The V gene lost 2 bases and the J gene lost 4 bases, with 17 bases spanning the gap. CDR3 bases: TGTGCCAGCAGTGAATCTAGCGTGGGAGAGAGAGAGACCCAGTACTTC. As protein: CASSESSVGERETQYF.

This clonotype was seen only a few times. This chain joins TRBV6-6 and TRBJ1-2; tentatively, D is TRBD1 (6 bases). The CDR3 totals 15 residues. Trimming stripped 6 bases from V and 5 bases from J, with 19 bases between. From germline, CDR1 is MNHNY and CDR2 SVGAGI (reference sequence). As DNA, the CDR3 is TGTGCCAGCAGCCCACAGGGTATCCAGTGGTATGGCTACACCTTC. Its protein product is CASSPQGIQWYGYTF.

This clonotype was observed a single time. This rearrangement joins TRBV9 to TRBJ2-4; 10 nucleotides align to TRBD2. The CDR3 runs to 18 residues. Trimming removed 0 bases from V and 13 bases from J; junction bases left unmatched: 19. CDR1 SGDLS and CDR2 YYNGEE come from the germline V gene. CDR3 sequence: CASSVAISGRDSYNEQYF. For the CDR3, the DNA is TGTGCCAGCAGCGTAGCCATCAGCGGGAGGGACTCCTACAATGAGCAGTACTTC.

The chain couples TRBV12-3 or TRBV12-4 to TRBJ2-7, with a tentative D call TRBD1 (5 bases). The length of the CDR3 is 13 residues. The germline V and J ends were trimmed by 2 bases and 3 bases, with 8 bases remaining between them. The CDR3 DNA follows: TGTGCCAGCAGTTTAACAGGTATCTACGAGCAGTACTTC. Protein sequence: CASSLTGIYEQYF.

This rearrangement joins TRBV11-2 to TRBJ2-5; no clear D. Germline CDR1 and CDR2: SGHAT and FQNNGV. The CDR3 spans 14 residues. The V end lost 5 bases, the J end lost 5 bases, and 15 bases lay between the germline ends. The chain's CDR3 is CASSPRSWWETQYF. The CDR3 DNA is TGTGCCAGCAGCCCCCGGAGTTGGTGGGAGACCCAGTACTTC.

Only a few counts were recorded for this clonotype. V gene TRBV7-3 combines with J gene TRBJ1-2, with 7 nucleotides matching TRBD1. The CDR3 has 13 residues. Germline CDR1 and CDR2: SGHTA and FQGTGA. The V segment lost 5 bases and the J segment 7 bases; nucleotides outside the gene matches: 7. CDR3 nucleotides: TGTGCCAGCAGCCGAACAGGGGAGGGTGGCTACACCTTC. As protein: CASSRTGEGGYTF.

V gene TRBV24-1 combines with J gene TRBJ2-2; 10 bases line up with TRBD1. V lost 12 bases and J lost 6; bases outside the gene matches: 6. CDR3 length equals 13 residues. CDR1 is KGHDR, CDR2 SFDVKD, per germline. This CDR3 reads CAAGQGKAGELFF. The DNA for the CDR3 is TGTGCCGCGGGACAGGGGAAGGCCGGGGAGCTGTTTTTT.

This chain uses TRBV24-1 with TRBJ2-1, with D possibly being TRBD1 or TRBD2 (5 bases each). Germline CDR1 is KGHDR and CDR2 is SFDVKD. V lost 9 bases to trimming and J lost 4 bases, with 12 bases between them. CDR3 length: 13 amino acids. CDR3 amino acids: CATARDAYNEQFF. In nucleotides, the CDR3 is TGTGCCACCGCCAGGGACGCATACAATGAGCAGTTCTTC.

This CDR3 is CASSQGRGGVYGYTF. The CDR3 nucleotides read TGTGCCAGCAGCCAAGGTCGAGGGGGGGTCTATGGCTACACCTTC. The rearrangement joins TRBV4-2 to TRBJ1-2; a weak D match, TRBD1 (6 bases). Between the trimmed V and J ends, which lost 1 base and 4 bases, there was a span of 13 bases. This CDR3 contains 15 residues. Germline-derived CDR1 and CDR2 are LGHNA and YNFKEQ.

The genes are TRBV28 and TRBJ1-2; D is undetermined. The CDR3 has 15 residues. Germline loops: CDR1 MDHEN, CDR2 SYDVKM. V was clipped by 5 bases and J by 0 bases, with 13 bases between them. This CDR3 is CASSTRGGANYGYTF. DNA for the CDR3: TGTGCCAGCAGTACCCGCGGCGGCGCTAACTATGGCTACACCTTC.

This chain links TRBV29-1 with TRBJ2-4, with TRBD2 identical over 8 bases. The J call may be wrong; the DNA end is better matched by TRBJ2-7. CDR3 size: 13 residues. The germline CDR1 and CDR2 sequences are SQVTM and ANQGSEA. For the CDR3, the DNA is TGCAGCGTTGGGAGCGGGAGTCGATACGAGCAGTACTTC. Translation: CSVGSGSRYEQYF.

This clonotype was counted between two and nine times. The chain recombines TRBV7-2 with TRBJ2-7; D is unresolved. Germline CDR1 reads SGHTA; CDR2 reads FQGNSA. With 5 bases removed from V and 2 bases from J, the gap between germline ends came to 13 bases. The CDR3 covers 14 residues. The chain's CDR3 is CASSPIQYAYEQYF. The CDR3 nucleotides are TGTGCCAGCAGCCCCATACAATACGCCTACGAGCAGTACTTC.